A single sample gave rise to the 23 T cell receptor beta chains below, sequenced in a study of cytomegalovirus exposure and HLA in healthy donors. Vbeta (60) and Jbeta (13) primers were used in the PCR. Clones were read by immunoSEQ multiplex PCR, and TCRdb kept only the in-frame ones, dropping some. This sample has tens of thousands of clones, with roughly three fifths found just once. The sample comprised PBMCs. The receptors originated from a woman in her twenties or thirties in good health and CMV-seronegative.

The chain uses TRBV2 and TRBJ1-2; D may be TRBD1 (5 bases). Trimming shortened V by 7 bases and J by 8 bases, and 14 bases separated the two germline ends. The CDR3 has 12 residues. CDR1 is SNHLY, CDR2 FYNNEI, per germline. The DNA of the CDR3 is TGTGCCAGCATCGGGGGGAGGACCGGCTACACCTTC. Translating it yields CASIGGRTGYTF.

The V call is TRBV27, the J call TRBJ2-1, with D perhaps TRBD2 (6 bases). Germline CDR1 and CDR2: MNHEY and SMNVEV (reference sequence). The CDR3 has 16 residues. Trimming took off 4 bases at V and 0 bases at J, with 13 bases between the two ends. In nucleotides, the CDR3 is TGTGCCAGCAGTTCCCCCTCCGGGGGCTCCTACAATGAGCAGTTCTTC. This sequence encodes CASSSPSGGSYNEQFF.

This clone has only a few counts. This CDR3 is CASKSGGAVEQFF. The CDR3, as DNA: TGTGCCAGCAAGAGCGGGGGGGCCGTTGAGCAGTTCTTC. The chain links TRBV7-8 to TRBJ2-1; TRBD2 matches 10 bases. Germline CDR1 is SGHVS and CDR2 is FQNEAQ. V lost 7 bases, J lost 9 bases, and 6 bases stayed unmatched. The CDR3 consists of 13 residues.

V and J are TRBV19 and TRBJ2-7; D is uncertain. The CDR3 contains 16 residues. CDR1 and CDR2 (germline): LNHDA, SQIVND (reference sequence). Trimming shortened V by 3 bases and J by 0 bases, and 15 bases separated the two germline ends. As DNA, the CDR3 is TGTGCCAGTAGTATTTGGTCTGGGCAGTTCTCCTACGAGCAGTACTTC. It specifies CASSIWSGQFSYEQYF.

This rearrangement joins TRBV5-4 to TRBJ2-1; 14 positions agree with TRBD2. The CDR3 is 17 residues long. The germline CDR1 and CDR2 sequences are SGHNT and YYREEE (reference sequence). V was pared by 0 bases and J by 9 bases, with 8 bases of the junction left unmatched. The CDR3: CASSLALTSGGASEQFF. The CDR3 bases are TGTGCCAGCAGCTTGGCGCTGACTAGCGGGGGGGCAAGTGAGCAGTTCTTC.

The chain combines TRBV7-2 with TRBJ2-2; 9 bases match TRBD2. The CDR3 sequence is 16 residues long. V shed 3 bases, J shed 1 base, and the junction held 3 bases outside the gene matches. The germline CDR1 and CDR2 sequences are SGHTA and FQGNSA. CDR3 DNA: TGTGCCAGCAGCTTTAGCGGGAGAGGGAACACCGGGGAGCTGTTTTTT. Translated: CASSFSGRGNTGELFF. Full variable domain (outside the CDR3, taken from reference TRBV7-2 and TRBJ2-2): GAGVSQSPSNKVTEKGKDVELRCDPISGHTALYWYRQSLGQGLEFLIYFQGNSAPDKSGLPSDRFSAERTGGSVSTLTIQRTQQEDSAVYLCASSFSGRGNTGELFFGEGSRLTVL.

The chain recombines TRBV4-1 with TRBJ2-3; 7 nucleotides agree with TRBD1. CDR3 length equals 16 residues. Trimming cost V 0 bases and J 0 bases; bases outside gene matches: 3. Germline CDR1 MGHRA, CDR2 YSYEKL. CDR3 sequence (DNA): TGCGCCAGCAGCCAAGACCCAGGGGGAAGCACAGATACGCAGTATTTT. Protein sequence: CASSQDPGGSTDTQYF.

This clone was seen only once. The chain links TRBV28 to TRBJ2-1; 7 bases align to TRBD2. CDR1 and CDR2 (germline): MDHEN, SYDVKM. The CDR3 is 14 residues long. The ends lost 1 base at V and 7 bases at J; junction bases unmatched: 4. DNA of the CDR3: TGTGCCAGCAGTTTATCCGGGAGGCGGAATGAGCAGTTCTTC. It yields the protein CASSLSGRRNEQFF. The variable domain in full, completed from reference TRBV28 and TRBJ2-1, reads DVKVTQSSRYLVKRTGEKVFLECVQDMDHENMFWYRQDPGLGLRLIYFSYDVKMKEKGDIPEGYSVSREKKERFSLILESASTNQTSMYLCASSLSGRRNEQFFGPGTRLTVL.

Concerning this clone: The junction shows a germline mismatch at one end, possibly a read error. This chain joins TRBV29-1 and TRBJ1-4; 9 positions agree with TRBD1. Germline loops: CDR1 SQVTM, CDR2 ANQGSEA. The CDR3 extends over 13 amino acids. The CDR3 region is CSAEQGAGEKLFF. The CDR3 DNA is TGCAGCGCTGAACAGGGGGCCGGTGAAAAACTGTTTTTT.

The genes are TRBV29-1 and TRBJ1-1, with 10 bases lining up with TRBD1. The V gene's germline CDR1 is SQVTM and CDR2 ANQGSEA. The CDR3 extends over 15 amino acids. The V gene end was trimmed by 6 bases and the J gene end by 5 bases; junction bases not matched to a gene: 12. The CDR3 reads CSVRKSGTGATEAFF. The DNA for the CDR3 is TGCAGCGTACGCAAGTCCGGGACAGGGGCGACTGAAGCTTTCTTT.

The CDR3 nucleotides are TGTGCCAGTATTTCCTCCGGGACAGGGTGGGCTGAAGCTTTCTTT. It translates to CASISSGTGWAEAFF. J is TRBJ1-1 and V is TRBV19; 9 nucleotides line up with TRBD1. CDR3 length equals 15 residues. V shed 7 bases, J shed 6 bases, and the junction held 12 bases outside the gene matches. The germline gives CDR1 LNHDA, CDR2 SQIVND (reference sequence).

This clone was counted only a few times. The chain is built from TRBV7-9 and TRBJ1-1; D might be TRBD1 (6 bases). CDR1 and CDR2 from the germline V gene are SEHNR and FQNEAQ (reference sequence). CDR3 length: 15 amino acids. V lost 1 base to trimming and J lost 1 base, with 10 bases between them. The CDR3 reads CASSLGGGGNTEAFF. CDR3 in DNA: TGTGCCAGCAGCTTAGGGGGGGGCGGGAACACTGAAGCTTTCTTT.

The chain links TRBV4-3 to TRBJ2-1; 8 bases map to TRBD1. Germline V lookup: CDR1 LGHNA, CDR2 YSLEER. Unmatched junction bases numbered 3, after V lost 1 base and J lost 7 bases. This CDR3 region has 14 residues. The CDR3 is CASSQGQGRNEQFF. The CDR3 region has the DNA TGCGCCAGCAGCCAAGGACAGGGGCGGAATGAGCAGTTCTTC.

V gene TRBV4-3 combines with J gene TRBJ2-7; no clear D. CDR3 size: 13 residues. Per the germline V gene, CDR1 is LGHNA and CDR2 is YSLEER. The V and J ends lost 0 bases and 1 base respectively, with 4 bases between them. CDR3 coding DNA: TGCGCCAGCAGCCAAGATACTTCCTACGAGCAGTACTTC. This translates into CASSQDTSYEQYF.

The chain has TRBV27 and TRBJ2-1; TRBD1 matches at 8 bases. The CDR3 covers 16 residues. Germline CDR1 is MNHEY and CDR2 is SMNVEV (reference sequence). Trimming cost V 1 base and J 5 bases; bases outside gene matches: 7. The CDR3, as DNA: TGTGCCAGCAGTTTATGGGTCGGGACAGGTAACAATGAGCAGTTCTTC. It is translated as CASSLWVGTGNNEQFF.

This rearrangement joins TRBV27 to TRBJ1-2, with a weak D call TRBD1 (6 bases). This CDR3 spans 14 amino acids. Germline values: CDR1 MNHEY, CDR2 SMNVEV (reference sequence). Trimming shortened V by 5 bases and J by 8 bases, and 18 bases separated the two germline ends. The CDR3 bases are TGTGCCAGCAGTATCGGCAGGGCCCAGGGGGGCTACACCTTC. Its protein is CASSIGRAQGGYTF.

J is TRBJ2-1 and V is TRBV5-1; 11 positions agree with TRBD1. The CDR3 extends over 13 amino acids. V dropped 5 bases and J dropped 6; count of bases not matched to a gene: 1. In germline, CDR1 is SGHRS, CDR2 YFSETQ. CDR3 in DNA: TGCGCCAGCAGGGGGACAGGGGGCAATGAGCAGTTCTTC. Protein: CASRGTGGNEQFF.

The gene calls are TRBV2 and TRBJ2-7; D may be TRBD1 (6 bases). Germline CDR1 SNHLY, CDR2 FYNNEI. CDR3 length equals 15 residues. The V gene lost 6 bases and the J gene lost 1 base, with 16 bases spanning the gap. Here the CDR3 reads CASSVTGFKSYEQYF. The CDR3 DNA sequence: TGTGCCAGCAGCGTTACAGGGTTTAAGTCCTACGAGCAGTACTTC. Using reference TRBV2 and TRBJ2-7 for the parts outside the CDR3, the full variable domain is EPEVTQTPSHQVTQMGQEVILRCVPISNHLYFYWYRQILGQKVEFLVSFYNNEISEKSEIFDDQFSVERPDGSNFTLKIRSTKLEDSAMYFCASSVTGFKSYEQYFGPGTRLTVT.

This clone was recorded once. This sequence joins TRBV4-3 and TRBJ2-2; 10 positions agree with TRBD2. This CDR3 contains 17 residues. Germline V gene lookup returns CDR1 LGHNA and CDR2 YSLEER. Germline trimming cut 2 bases from V and 4 bases from J; bases unmatched to any gene: 7. The CDR3 DNA is TGCGCCAGCAGCCAACTAAAAGCGGGAGGGCCCACCGGGGAGCTGTTTTTT. Encoded protein: CASSQLKAGGPTGELFF.

The rearrangement links TRBV5-1 to TRBJ1-2; D is undetermined. The CDR3 is 15 amino acids. Germline values: CDR1 SGHRS, CDR2 YFSETQ. Trimming removed 7 bases at V and 0 bases at J, with 16 bases between. In DNA form, the CDR3 reads TGCGCCAGCTCGACAAGCAGCCCCCCTAACTATGGCTACACCTTC. Protein sequence: CASSTSSPPNYGYTF. The whole variable domain, filled in from reference TRBV5-1 and TRBJ1-2, reads KAGVTQTPRYLIKTRGQQVTLSCSPISGHRSVSWYQQTPGQGLQFLFEYFSETQRNKGNFPGRFSGRQFSNSRSEMNVSTLELGDSALYLCASSTSSPPNYGYTFGSGTRLTVV.

The V call is TRBV19, the J call TRBJ1-1; D might be TRBD1 (5 bases). The CDR3 spans 11 residues. Looked up from germline, CDR1 is LNHDA and CDR2 is SQIVND (reference sequence). Trimming stripped 8 bases from V and 4 bases from J, with 8 bases between. CDR3 nucleotide sequence: TGTGCCAGTTTGGGGGGCACTGAAGCTTTCTTT. Protein: CASLGGTEAFF.

The chain employs TRBV5-1 and TRBJ2-7; 8 nucleotides line up with TRBD1. CDR1 is SGHRS, CDR2 YFSETQ, per germline. The CDR3 consists of 15 residues. The junction had 7 bases not matched to a gene; V was cut back by 5 bases and J by 0 bases. The CDR3 protein is CASRQGATVSYEQYF. The CDR3, as DNA: TGCGCCAGCAGGCAGGGGGCCACAGTCTCCTACGAGCAGTACTTC.

The chain recombines TRBV11-3 with TRBJ2-2; D might be TRBD1 (6 bases). Looked up from germline, CDR1 is SGHNT and CDR2 is YENEEA. The CDR3 contains 12 residues. Trimming cost V 8 bases and J 5 bases, with 9 bases left between them. This CDR3 reads CASHGQTGELFF. DNA of the CDR3: TGTGCCAGCCATGGACAGACCGGGGAGCTGTTTTTT.